The text below deals with one TCR beta chain. Its antigen is unknown. All CD3G-deficient patients showed autoimmunity, more severe in two. From germline, CDR1 is MNHNS and CDR2 SASEGT. There are 15 residues in the CDR3. The trim removed 2 bases at V and 2 bases at J, leaving 4 bases unmatched. Primers: 52 TRBV forward and 13 TRBJ reverse. The method was immunoSEQ multiplex PCR; TCRdb's version includes in-frame clones alone and lacks a portion of them. The sample has 10,000 or so clones, approximately 80% seen once. These data are taken from a study of regulatory T cells. Notes on the study in general: Patient CD8+ T cells trended nonsignificantly toward lower Shannon entropy than control CD8+ cells. Patient repertoires had restricted TRB V-J pairs and skewed V and J usage, most in Tregs.

Material for sequencing was CD8+ T cells sorted from blood. The chain uses TRBV6-1 and TRBJ2-7; 9 bases line up with TRBD2. This TCR came from a person under 35 with CD3G deficiency. CDR3 bases: TGTGCCAGCAGTGAATGGGCGGGGGGGCCCTACGAGCAGTACTTC. This sequence encodes CASSEWAGGPYEQYF.